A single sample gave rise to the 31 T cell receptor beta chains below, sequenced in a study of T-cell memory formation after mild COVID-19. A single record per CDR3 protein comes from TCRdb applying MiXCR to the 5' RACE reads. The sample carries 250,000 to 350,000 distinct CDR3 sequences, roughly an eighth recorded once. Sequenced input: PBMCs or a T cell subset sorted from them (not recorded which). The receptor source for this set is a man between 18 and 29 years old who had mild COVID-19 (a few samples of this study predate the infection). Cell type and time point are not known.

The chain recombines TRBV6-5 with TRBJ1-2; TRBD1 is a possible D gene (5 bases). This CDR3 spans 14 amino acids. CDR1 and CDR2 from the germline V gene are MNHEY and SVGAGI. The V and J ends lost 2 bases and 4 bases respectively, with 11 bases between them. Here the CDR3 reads CASSYARVGYGYTF. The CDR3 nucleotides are TGTGCCAGCAGTTACGCCAGGGTTGGCTATGGCTACACCTTC.

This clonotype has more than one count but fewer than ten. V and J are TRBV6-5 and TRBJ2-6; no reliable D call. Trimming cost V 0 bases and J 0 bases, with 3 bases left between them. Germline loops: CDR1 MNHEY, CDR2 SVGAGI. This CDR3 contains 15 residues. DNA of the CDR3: TGTGCCAGCAGTTACTCCGGCTCTGGGGCCAACGTCCTGACTTTC. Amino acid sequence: CASSYSGSGANVLTF.

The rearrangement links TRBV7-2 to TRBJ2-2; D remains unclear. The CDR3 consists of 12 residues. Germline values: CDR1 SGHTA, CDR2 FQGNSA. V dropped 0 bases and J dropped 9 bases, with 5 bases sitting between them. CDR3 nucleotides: TGTGCCAGCAGCTTAGCCGAGTGGGAGCTGTTTTTT. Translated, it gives CASSLAEWELFF.

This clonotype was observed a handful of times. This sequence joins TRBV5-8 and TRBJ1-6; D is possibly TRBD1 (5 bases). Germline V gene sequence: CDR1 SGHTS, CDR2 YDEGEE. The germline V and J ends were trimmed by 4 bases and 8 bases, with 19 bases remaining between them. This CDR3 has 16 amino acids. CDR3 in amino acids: CASSDSNISPDSPLHF. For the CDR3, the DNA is TGTGCCAGCAGCGACAGTAATATTTCCCCCGATTCACCCCTCCACTTT.

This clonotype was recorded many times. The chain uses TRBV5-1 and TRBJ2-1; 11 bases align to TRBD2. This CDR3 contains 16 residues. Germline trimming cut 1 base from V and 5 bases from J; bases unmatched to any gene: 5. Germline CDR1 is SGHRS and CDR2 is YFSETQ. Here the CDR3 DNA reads TGCGCCAGCAGCTTGACGCTAGCGGGGGGCAACAATGAGCAGTTCTTC. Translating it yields CASSLTLAGGNNEQFF.

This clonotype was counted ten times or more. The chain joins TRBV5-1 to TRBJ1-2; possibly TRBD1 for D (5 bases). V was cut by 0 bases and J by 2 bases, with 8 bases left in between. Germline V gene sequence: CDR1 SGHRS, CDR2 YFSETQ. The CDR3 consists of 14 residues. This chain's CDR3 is CASSLARTNYGYTF. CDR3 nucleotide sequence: TGCGCCAGCAGCTTGGCCCGGACAAACTATGGCTACACCTTC.

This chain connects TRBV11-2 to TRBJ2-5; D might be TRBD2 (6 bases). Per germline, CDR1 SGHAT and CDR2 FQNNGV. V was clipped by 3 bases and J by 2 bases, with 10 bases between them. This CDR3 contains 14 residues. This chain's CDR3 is CASSFIRGQETQYF. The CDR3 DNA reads TGTGCCAGCAGCTTCATCCGGGGGCAAGAGACCCAGTACTTC.

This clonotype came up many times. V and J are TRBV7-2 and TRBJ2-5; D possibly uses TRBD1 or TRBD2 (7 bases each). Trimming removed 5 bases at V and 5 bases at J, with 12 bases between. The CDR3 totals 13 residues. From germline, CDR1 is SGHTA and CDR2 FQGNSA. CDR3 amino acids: CASSQQGGETQYF. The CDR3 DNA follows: TGTGCCAGCAGCCAGCAGGGGGGGGAGACCCAGTACTTC.

The CDR3: CASSPGQGSHNEQFF. The CDR3 DNA follows: TGTGCCAGCAGCCCAGGGCAGGGGTCCCACAATGAGCAGTTCTTC. The chain is built from TRBV11-3 and TRBJ2-1; D possibly corresponds to TRBD1 (6 bases). Germline values: CDR1 SGHNT, CDR2 YENEEA. V was cut by 5 bases and J by 5 bases, with 16 bases left in between. CDR3 length: 15 amino acids.

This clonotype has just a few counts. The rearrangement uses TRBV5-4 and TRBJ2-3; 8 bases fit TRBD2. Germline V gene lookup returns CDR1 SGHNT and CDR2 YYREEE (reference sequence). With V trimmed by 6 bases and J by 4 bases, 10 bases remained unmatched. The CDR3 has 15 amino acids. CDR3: CASNQRGQGADTQYF. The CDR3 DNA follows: TGTGCCAGCAACCAGCGGGGGCAGGGAGCAGATACGCAGTATTTT.

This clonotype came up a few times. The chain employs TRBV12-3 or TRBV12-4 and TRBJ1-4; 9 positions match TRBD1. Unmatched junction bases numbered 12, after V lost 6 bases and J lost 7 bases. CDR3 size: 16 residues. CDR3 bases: TGTGCCAGCAGCCCGATCGCGACAGGGGGGGCTGAAAAACTGTTTTTT. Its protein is CASSPIATGGAEKLFF.

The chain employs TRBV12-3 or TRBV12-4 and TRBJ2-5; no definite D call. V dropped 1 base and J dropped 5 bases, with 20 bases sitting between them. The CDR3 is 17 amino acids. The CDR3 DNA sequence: TGTGCCAGCAGTTTAGGAAGTGCTCTCGGACCCTGGGAGACCCAGTACTTC. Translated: CASSLGSALGPWETQYF.

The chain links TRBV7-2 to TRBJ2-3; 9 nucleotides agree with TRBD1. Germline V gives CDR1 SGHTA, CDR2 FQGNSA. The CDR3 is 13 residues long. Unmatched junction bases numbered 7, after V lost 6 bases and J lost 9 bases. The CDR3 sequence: CASRRTGGGTQYF. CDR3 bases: TGTGCCAGCAGGCGAACAGGGGGCGGGACGCAGTATTTT.

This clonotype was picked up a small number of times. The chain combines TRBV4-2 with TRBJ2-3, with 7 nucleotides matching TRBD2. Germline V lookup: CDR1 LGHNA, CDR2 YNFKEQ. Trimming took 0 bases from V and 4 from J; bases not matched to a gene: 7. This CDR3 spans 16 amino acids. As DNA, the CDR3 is TGTGCCAGCAGCCAAGATTGGGTCGGGGGGTCAGATACGCAGTATTTT. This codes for CASSQDWVGGSDTQYF.

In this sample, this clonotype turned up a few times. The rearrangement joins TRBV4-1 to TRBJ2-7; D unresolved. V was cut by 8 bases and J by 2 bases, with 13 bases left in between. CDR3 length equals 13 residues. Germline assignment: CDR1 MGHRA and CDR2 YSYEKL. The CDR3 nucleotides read TGCGCCAGCTCCCCCGAGGTGGCCTACGAGCAGTACGTC. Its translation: CASSPEVAYEQYV.

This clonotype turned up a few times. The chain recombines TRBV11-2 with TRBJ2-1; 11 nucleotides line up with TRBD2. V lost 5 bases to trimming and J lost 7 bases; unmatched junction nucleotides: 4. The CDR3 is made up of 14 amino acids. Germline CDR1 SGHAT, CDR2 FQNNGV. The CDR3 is CASSAGLAENEQFF. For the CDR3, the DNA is TGTGCCAGCAGCGCGGGACTAGCGGAAAATGAGCAGTTCTTC.

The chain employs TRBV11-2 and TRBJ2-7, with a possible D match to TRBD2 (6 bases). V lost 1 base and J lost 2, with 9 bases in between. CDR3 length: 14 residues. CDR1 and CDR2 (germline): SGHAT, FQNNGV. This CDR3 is CASSLVGGPYEQYF. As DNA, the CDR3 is TGTGCCAGCAGCTTAGTCGGGGGTCCCTACGAGCAGTACTTC.

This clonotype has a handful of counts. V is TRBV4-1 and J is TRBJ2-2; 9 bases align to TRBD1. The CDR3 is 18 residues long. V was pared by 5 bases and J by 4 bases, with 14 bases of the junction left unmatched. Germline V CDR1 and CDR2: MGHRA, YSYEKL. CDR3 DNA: TGCGCCAGCAGCTACGATCTTACAGGGGGCTGGGGCACCGGGGAGCTGTTTTTT. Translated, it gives CASSYDLTGGWGTGELFF.

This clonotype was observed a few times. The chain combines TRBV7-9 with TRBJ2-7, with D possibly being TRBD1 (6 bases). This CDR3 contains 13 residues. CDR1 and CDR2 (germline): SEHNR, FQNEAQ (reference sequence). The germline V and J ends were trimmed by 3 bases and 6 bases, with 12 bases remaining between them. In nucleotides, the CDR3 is TGTGCCAGCAGCTTGGGGACATTTGCCGAGCAGTACTTC. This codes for CASSLGTFAEQYF.

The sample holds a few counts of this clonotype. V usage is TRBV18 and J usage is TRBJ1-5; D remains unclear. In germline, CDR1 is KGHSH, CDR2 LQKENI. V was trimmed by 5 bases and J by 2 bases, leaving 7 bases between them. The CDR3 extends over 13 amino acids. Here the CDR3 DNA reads TGTGCCAGCTCAGATGAAGGCAATCAGCCCCAGCATTTT. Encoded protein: CASSDEGNQPQHF.

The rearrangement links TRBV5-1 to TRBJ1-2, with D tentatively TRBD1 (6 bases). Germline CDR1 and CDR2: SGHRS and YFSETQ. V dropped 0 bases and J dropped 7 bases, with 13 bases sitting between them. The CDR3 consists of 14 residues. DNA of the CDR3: TGCGCCAGCAGCTTGGAGGGGACACAGGGTGGCTACACCTTC. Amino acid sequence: CASSLEGTQGGYTF.

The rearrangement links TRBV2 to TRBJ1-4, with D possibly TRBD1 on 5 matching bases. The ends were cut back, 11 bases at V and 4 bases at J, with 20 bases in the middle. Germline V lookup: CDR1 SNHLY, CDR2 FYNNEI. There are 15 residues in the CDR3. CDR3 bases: TGTGCCTTTCTCAACCCTGGGGCCGGTAATGAAAAACTGTTTTTT. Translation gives CAFLNPGAGNEKLFF. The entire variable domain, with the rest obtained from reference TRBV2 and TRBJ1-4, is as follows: EPEVTQTPSHQVTQMGQEVILRCVPISNHLYFYWYRQILGQKVEFLVSFYNNEISEKSEIFDDQFSVERPDGSNFTLKIRSTKLEDSAMYFCAFLNPGAGNEKLFFGSGTQLSVL.

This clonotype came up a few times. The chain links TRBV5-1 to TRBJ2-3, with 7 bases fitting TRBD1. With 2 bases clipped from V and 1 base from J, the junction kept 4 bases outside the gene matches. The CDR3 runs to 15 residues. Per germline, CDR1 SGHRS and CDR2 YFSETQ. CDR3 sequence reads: CASSFRQGRTDTQYF. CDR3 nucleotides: TGCGCCAGCAGCTTTCGACAGGGCCGCACAGATACGCAGTATTTT.

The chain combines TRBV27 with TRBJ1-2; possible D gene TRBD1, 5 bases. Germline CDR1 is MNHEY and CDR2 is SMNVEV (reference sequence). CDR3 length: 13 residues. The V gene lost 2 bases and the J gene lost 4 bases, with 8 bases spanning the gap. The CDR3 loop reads CASSLQGLYGYTF. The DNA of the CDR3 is TGTGCCAGCAGTTTACAGGGTCTCTATGGCTACACCTTC.

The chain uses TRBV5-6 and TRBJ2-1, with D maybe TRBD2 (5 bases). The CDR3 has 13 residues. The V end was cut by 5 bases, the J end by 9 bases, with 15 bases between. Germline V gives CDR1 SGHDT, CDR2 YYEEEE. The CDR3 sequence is CASSILGEGEQFF. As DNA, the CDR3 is TGTGCCAGCAGTATTCTCGGCGAGGGTGAGCAGTTCTTC. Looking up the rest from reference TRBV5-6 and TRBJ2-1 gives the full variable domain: DAGVTQSPTHLIKTRGQQVTLRCSPKSGHDTVSWYQQALGQGPQFIFQYYEEEERQRGNFPDRFSGHQFPNYSSELNVNALLLGDSALYLCASSILGEGEQFFGPGTRLTVL.

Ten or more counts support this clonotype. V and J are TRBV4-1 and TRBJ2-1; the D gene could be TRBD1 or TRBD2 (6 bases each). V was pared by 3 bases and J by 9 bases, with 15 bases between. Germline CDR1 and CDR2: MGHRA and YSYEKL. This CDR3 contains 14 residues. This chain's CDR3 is CASSQDRGRSEQFF. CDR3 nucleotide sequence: TGCGCCAGCAGCCAGGACCGGGGGCGTAGTGAGCAGTTCTTC.

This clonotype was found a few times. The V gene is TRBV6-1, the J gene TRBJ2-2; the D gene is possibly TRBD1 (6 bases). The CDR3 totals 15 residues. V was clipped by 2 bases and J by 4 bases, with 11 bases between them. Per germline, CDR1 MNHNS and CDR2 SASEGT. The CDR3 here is CASSERDTSTGELFF. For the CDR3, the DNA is TGTGCCAGCAGTGAACGGGACACAAGCACCGGGGAGCTGTTTTTT.

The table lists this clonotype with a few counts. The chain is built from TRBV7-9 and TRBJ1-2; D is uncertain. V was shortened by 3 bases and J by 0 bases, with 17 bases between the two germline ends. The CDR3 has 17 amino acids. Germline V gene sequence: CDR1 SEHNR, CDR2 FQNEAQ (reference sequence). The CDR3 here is CASSLGRAGVANYGYTF. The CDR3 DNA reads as TGTGCCAGCAGCTTGGGCCGCGCCGGTGTAGCTAACTATGGCTACACCTTC.

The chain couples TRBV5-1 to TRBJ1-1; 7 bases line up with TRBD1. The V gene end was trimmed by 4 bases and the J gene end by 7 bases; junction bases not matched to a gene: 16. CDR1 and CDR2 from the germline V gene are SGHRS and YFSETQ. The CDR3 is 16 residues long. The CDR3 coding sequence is TGCGCCAGCAGCCCTCGGGCAGGGGGGCCGACGGGTGAAGCTTTCTTT. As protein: CASSPRAGGPTGEAFF.

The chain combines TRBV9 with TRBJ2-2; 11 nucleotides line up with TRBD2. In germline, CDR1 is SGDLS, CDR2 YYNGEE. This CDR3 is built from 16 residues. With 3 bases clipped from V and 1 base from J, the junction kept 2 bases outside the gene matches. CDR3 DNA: TGTGCCAGCAGCGAAACTAGCGGGGGGAACACCGGGGAGCTGTTTTTT. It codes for CASSETSGGNTGELFF.

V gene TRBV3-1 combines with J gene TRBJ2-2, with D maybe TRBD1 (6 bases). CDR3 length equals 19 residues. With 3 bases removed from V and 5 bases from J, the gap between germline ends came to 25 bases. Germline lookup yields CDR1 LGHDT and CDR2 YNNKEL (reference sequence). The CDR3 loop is CASSHLNHGGAGRTGELFF. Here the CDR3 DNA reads TGTGCCAGCAGCCACCTGAATCATGGGGGCGCAGGTCGGACCGGGGAGCTGTTTTTT.